Below are 29 T cell receptor beta chains sequenced from a single sample in a study of human T cells and chemical hapten exposure. One entry per CDR3 protein results from TCRdb running MiXCR on the RACE reads. The sample has about 70,000 distinct CDR3 sequences; roughly 9.8% are singletons. As for time point: patch test 1, 2 weeks after DPC sensitization. Noted treatment: therapeutic diphenylcyclopropenone sensitization with weekly scalp DPC. Here the sequenced sample was whole blood, taken in connection with sensitization to the hapten diphenylcyclopropenone (DPC). These receptors all stem from a middle-aged woman with alopecia areata. Some clones in this sample may be carry-over from other donors' samples.

This clonotype was observed at least ten times. The chain links TRBV7-8 to TRBJ2-1; TRBD2 agrees at 9 bases. The length of the CDR3 is 16 residues. V shed 1 base, J shed 5 bases, and the junction held 6 bases outside the gene matches. CDR1 and CDR2 from the germline V gene are SGHVS and FQNEAQ. The CDR3 loop reads CASSLVPAGGNNEQFF. CDR3 DNA sequence: TGTGCCAGCAGCTTAGTCCCAGCGGGGGGAAACAATGAGCAGTTCTTC.

In this sample, this clonotype turned up a few times. This sequence joins TRBV11-2 and TRBJ1-6; D is possibly TRBD1 (5 bases). Looked up from germline, CDR1 is SGHAT and CDR2 is FQNNGV. This CDR3 is 15 amino acids long. Trimming left V 4 bases short and J 6 bases short, with 13 bases between. This chain's CDR3 is CASSSFSRVNSPLHF. The CDR3 coding sequence is TGTGCCAGCAGCTCCTTCTCCAGGGTTAATTCACCCCTCCACTTT.

This clonotype turned up a few times. This chain uses TRBV7-8 with TRBJ2-2; the match to TRBD2 covers 8 bases. The V segment lost 3 bases and the J segment 7 bases; nucleotides outside the gene matches: 10. The CDR3 runs 16 residues. Germline V gives CDR1 SGHVS, CDR2 FQNEAQ. CDR3 protein: CASSFPGGPMIGELFF. The CDR3 nucleotides read TGTGCCAGCAGCTTTCCGGGGGGGCCCATGATCGGGGAGCTGTTTTTT.

The table lists this clonotype with many counts. The J gene is TRBJ1-6, the V gene TRBV3-1, with 10 positions matching TRBD1. The CDR3 is 19 amino acids. Germline V lookup: CDR1 LGHDT, CDR2 YNNKEL (reference sequence). After removal of 3 bases from V and 4 bases from J, the junction contained 12 bases not matched to a gene. This CDR3 reads CASSHRGTGASFYNSPLHF. The CDR3 DNA is TGTGCCAGCAGCCATAGGGGGACAGGGGCCTCTTTTTATAATTCACCCCTCCACTTT.

This clonotype showed up many times. The chain uses TRBV3-1 and TRBJ2-5; D may match TRBD1 or TRBD2 (5 bases each). The CDR3 covers 13 residues. Between the trimmed V and J ends, which lost 3 bases and 7 bases, there was a span of 12 bases. Germline V lookup: CDR1 LGHDT, CDR2 YNNKEL (reference sequence). CDR3 sequence reads: CASSQRGDGTQYF. In DNA, the CDR3 is TGTGCCAGCAGCCAGAGGGGTGACGGGACCCAGTACTTC.

Ten or more counts support this clonotype. CDR3 sequence reads: CASSLVPSGGASDTQYF. The CDR3 DNA sequence: TGTGCCAGCAGTTTAGTGCCTAGCGGGGGGGCAAGCGATACGCAGTATTTT. V and J are TRBV27 and TRBJ2-3, with 12 bases that match TRBD2. From germline, CDR1 is MNHEY and CDR2 SMNVEV (reference sequence). V trimming: 2 bases; J trimming: 6 bases; junction bases outside the gene matches: 9. The CDR3 sequence is 17 residues long.

The sample holds many counts of this clonotype. The V and J genes are TRBV13 and TRBJ1-6; the D is unclear. CDR3 size: 12 residues. Germline CDR1 PRHDT, CDR2 FYEKMQ (reference sequence). V dropped 4 bases and J dropped 10 bases, with 8 bases sitting between them. CDR3 sequence: CASSYLTSPLHF. Here the CDR3 DNA reads TGTGCCAGCAGCTACCTGACCTCACCCCTCCACTTT.

The chain employs TRBV5-5 and TRBJ1-2; D gene uncertain. The V gene lost 3 bases and the J gene lost 4 bases, with 13 bases spanning the gap. CDR1 and CDR2 from the germline V gene are SGHKS and YYEKEE (reference sequence). The CDR3 loop spans 14 amino acids. The CDR3 DNA follows: TGTGCCAGCAGCTCCCAAAGGGTGAGCTATGGCTACACCTTC. Amino acid sequence: CASSSQRVSYGYTF.

The table lists this clonotype with many counts. The chain recombines TRBV7-2 with TRBJ2-7, with D maybe TRBD1 (5 bases). The CDR3 totals 14 residues. CDR1 is SGHTA, CDR2 FQGNSA, per germline. Trimming removed 2 bases at V and 2 bases at J, with 10 bases between. As DNA, the CDR3 is TGTGCCAGCAGCTTACTCCGGACACCCTACGAGCAGTACTTC. As protein: CASSLLRTPYEQYF. The entire variable domain, with the rest obtained from reference TRBV7-2 and TRBJ2-7, is as follows: GAGVSQSPSNKVTEKGKDVELRCDPISGHTALYWYRQSLGQGLEFLIYFQGNSAPDKSGLPSDRFSAERTGGSVSTLTIQRTQQEDSAVYLCASSLLRTPYEQYFGPGTRLTVT.

The sample holds many counts of this clonotype. The rearrangement joins TRBV28 to TRBJ2-7; 7 bases match TRBD2. Germline CDR1 MDHEN, CDR2 SYDVKM. The CDR3 is made up of 14 amino acids. Trimming cost V 2 bases and J 3 bases; bases outside gene matches: 4. This CDR3 reads CASSLPAGSYEQYF. The CDR3 DNA sequence: TGTGCCAGCAGTTTACCAGCGGGGAGCTACGAGCAGTACTTC. The full variable domain, completed using reference TRBV28 and TRBJ2-7, is DVKVTQSSRYLVKRTGEKVFLECVQDMDHENMFWYRQDPGLGLRLIYFSYDVKMKEKGDIPEGYSVSREKKERFSLILESASTNQTSMYLCASSLPAGSYEQYFGPGTRLTVT.

The sample holds many counts of this clonotype. The chain joins TRBV5-1 to TRBJ2-3; TRBD2 is a possible D gene (6 bases). The CDR3 covers 16 residues. With 7 bases removed from V and 0 bases from J, the gap between germline ends came to 18 bases. CDR1 and CDR2 (germline): SGHRS, YFSETQ. This CDR3 is CASRRDGGTSTDTQYF. The CDR3 region has the DNA TGCGCCAGCCGGCGGGACGGCGGGACTAGCACAGATACGCAGTATTTT.

This clonotype has at least ten counts. The rearrangement links TRBV10-3 to TRBJ1-2; no reliable D call. CDR3 length equals 12 residues. Trimming removed 6 bases from V and 4 bases from J, with 9 bases in between. The germline gives CDR1 ENHRY, CDR2 SYGVKD. The CDR3 is CAIREGGYGYTF. CDR3 bases: TGTGCCATCAGGGAGGGAGGCTATGGCTACACCTTC.

This clonotype was seen repeatedly, ten times or more. The chain couples TRBV18 to TRBJ1-5, with TRBD1 as a possible D gene (6 bases). Trimming removed 3 bases at V and 3 bases at J, with 15 bases between. The CDR3 is made up of 16 amino acids. Germline lookup yields CDR1 KGHSH and CDR2 LQKENI. CDR3 amino acids: CASSPNDPGANQPQHF. As DNA, the CDR3 is TGTGCCAGCTCACCTAACGACCCGGGGGCCAATCAGCCCCAGCATTTT.

In this sample, this clonotype turned up a few times. Sequence at one end of the junction differs from germline and may be a read error. This chain uses TRBV6-2 or TRBV6-3 with TRBJ2-1, with D possibly being TRBD2 (6 bases). The CDR3 runs 14 residues. The germline V gene encodes CDR1 MNHEY and CDR2 SVGEGT. CDR3 nucleotide sequence: TGTACCAGCAGATCGACTAGTCGCTACAATGAGCAGTTCTTC. This gives the protein CTSRSTSRYNEQFF.

The chain employs TRBV6-5 and TRBJ2-3; D tentatively reads TRBD1 or TRBD2 (5 bases each). CDR3 length: 15 amino acids. CDR1 is MNHEY, CDR2 SVGAGI, per germline. Trimming removed 1 base at V and 1 base at J, with 9 bases between. The CDR3 DNA sequence: TGTGCCAGCAGTTACTGGGGGTCGGGCACAGATACGCAGTATTTT. Amino acid sequence: CASSYWGSGTDTQYF.

This clonotype has just a few counts. The J gene is TRBJ2-2, the V gene TRBV7-3; D not resolved. The V end was cut by 4 bases, the J end by 7 bases, with 10 bases between. CDR3 length equals 13 residues. Germline V CDR1 and CDR2: SGHTA, FQGTGA. The CDR3 region has the DNA TGTGCCAGCAGCTCCGGATCAGGCGGGGAGCTGTTTTTT. Amino acid sequence: CASSSGSGGELFF.

This clonotype was seen many times. V and J are TRBV6-1 and TRBJ2-7, with D possibly being TRBD1 (6 bases). This CDR3 has 15 amino acids. The V and J ends lost 3 bases and 6 bases respectively, with 18 bases between them. CDR1 is MNHNS, CDR2 SASEGT, per germline. The CDR3 coding sequence is TGTGCCAGCAGTGAGCCCGGGACACTACCCCTCGAGCAGTACTTC. It yields the protein CASSEPGTLPLEQYF.

This clonotype was seen only a few times. The gene calls are TRBV12-3 or TRBV12-4 and TRBJ1-3; 7 bases fit TRBD1. This CDR3 contains 15 residues. V lost 5 bases, J lost 2 bases, and 6 bases stayed unmatched. The CDR3 loop is CASSTTGMAGNTIYF. The CDR3 coding sequence is TGTGCCAGCAGTACGACAGGGATGGCTGGAAACACCATATATTTT.

For the CDR3, the DNA is TGTGCCAGCAGTTACTCGAGTTTTATGGCCACAGATACGCAGTATTTT. Amino acid sequence: CASSYSSFMATDTQYF. This chain links TRBV6-2 or TRBV6-3 with TRBJ2-3; D uncertain. Trimming shortened V by 0 bases and J by 2 bases, and 12 bases separated the two germline ends. The CDR3 totals 16 residues. The germline CDR1 and CDR2 sequences are MNHEY and SVGEGT.

This clonotype occurred many times. This chain uses TRBV12-3 or TRBV12-4 with TRBJ1-5; TRBD1 might be the D (5 bases). The CDR3 spans 14 residues. V lost 6 bases to trimming and J lost 6 bases, with 15 bases between them. The CDR3 DNA reads TGTGCCAGCAGACTGGAGCTTGGGGCTCAGCCCCAGCATTTT. Translation: CASRLELGAQPQHF.

To note about this clonotype: A much more abundant neighbour one base away suggests this may be a read error. The chain couples TRBV10-3 to TRBJ1-6; weak D call: TRBD1 (6 bases). Germline V gene data show CDR1 as ENHRY and CDR2 as SYGVKD. The CDR3 contains 16 residues. The CDR3 bases are TGTGCCATCAGTGACCCCTCAGGGGTTAGGTATTCACCCATCCACTTT. Translated, it gives CAISDPSGVRYSPIHF.

This clonotype was counted ten times or more. V usage is TRBV25-1 and J usage is TRBJ2-3, with 7 bases lining up with TRBD1. This CDR3 has 16 amino acids. J was trimmed by 1 base and V by 0 bases; bases with no gene match: 4. Germline V lookup: CDR1 MGHDK, CDR2 SYGVNS. The CDR3, as DNA: TGTGCCAGCAGTGAATACGTAACAGGGGGCACAGATACGCAGTATTTT. Translated: CASSEYVTGGTDTQYF.

This clonotype has ten or more counts. Here the CDR3 reads CASSPLLGGAAGYTF. CDR3 coding DNA: TGTGCCAGCAGTCCCCTATTGGGGGGAGCAGCTGGCTACACCTTC. The V and J genes are TRBV28 and TRBJ1-2; perhaps TRBD1 as D (5 bases). Trimming removed 5 bases from V and 7 bases from J, with 20 bases in between. Germline CDR1 and CDR2: MDHEN and SYDVKM. The CDR3 sequence is 15 residues long.

There are many counts of this clonotype. The chain has TRBV12-3 or TRBV12-4 and TRBJ2-7; D remains ambiguous. V was clipped by 3 bases and J by 4 bases, with 7 bases between them. This CDR3 region has 12 residues. This CDR3 reads CASSFISYEQYF. In DNA, the CDR3 is TGTGCCAGCAGTTTTATTTCTTACGAGCAGTACTTC.

The rearrangement joins TRBV7-2 to TRBJ1-1, with D uncertain. The CDR3 sequence is 13 residues long. V lost 6 bases and J lost 0, with 8 bases in between. CDR1 is SGHTA and CDR2 is FQGNSA in the germline V gene. CDR3 bases: TGTGCCAGCAGGAAAGGAATGAACACTGAAGCTTTCTTT. Protein sequence: CASRKGMNTEAFF.

This clonotype came up a few times. The V gene is TRBV29-1, the J gene TRBJ2-6, with unresolved D. The V gene's germline CDR1 is SQVTM and CDR2 ANQGSEA. There are 16 residues in the CDR3. The V and J ends lost 4 bases and 0 bases respectively, with 13 bases between them. CDR3 in DNA: TGCAGCGTTGTGGCACCTCCCCCCTCTGGGGCCAACGTCCTGACTTTC. Translating gives CSVVAPPPSGANVLTF.

This clonotype was recorded a few times. The chain uses TRBV6-2 or TRBV6-3 and TRBJ2-5; 7 positions match TRBD2. Germline V gives CDR1 MNHEY, CDR2 SVGEGT. The CDR3 spans 17 residues. V shed 7 bases and J 3 bases; nucleotides not matched to a gene: 17. The CDR3 here is CASIPSSSLARKETQYF. Written as DNA, the CDR3 is TGTGCCAGCATCCCCTCCTCATCACTAGCGCGGAAAGAGACCCAGTACTTC.

This clonotype was detected only a few times. The chain links TRBV28 to TRBJ2-7, with TRBD2 matching over 7 bases. The J segment lost 3 bases and the V segment lost 2 bases, leaving 13 bases of the junction unmatched. From germline, CDR1 is MDHEN and CDR2 SYDVKM. This CDR3 comprises 17 residues. In DNA, the CDR3 is TGTGCCAGCAGTTTACTTGGGGCAGCGGGGTCCCACTACGAGCAGTACTTC. Protein product: CASSLLGAAGSHYEQYF.

The gene calls are TRBV7-2 and TRBJ2-7, with 9 bases fitting TRBD1. The CDR3 has 18 residues. With V trimmed by 0 bases and J by 0 bases, 9 bases remained unmatched. The germline CDR1 and CDR2 sequences are SGHTA and FQGNSA. The CDR3 DNA reads as TGTGCCAGCAGCTTAGCTACCACAGGGGGCTCCAGCTCCTACGAGCAGTACTTC. The encoded protein is CASSLATTGGSSSYEQYF.